This TCR beta chain emerged from a study of T cell changes during pregnancy in multiple sclerosis. This table comes from immunoSEQ multiplex PCR, and its TCRdb copy is limited to in-frame clones, with some not included. The sample shows about 92,000 clones, about 93% of them seen only once. Germline loops: CDR1 MNHEY, CDR2 SVGAGI. The CDR3 extends over 13 amino acids. Trimming stripped 0 bases from V and 3 bases from J, with 5 bases between. The chain combines TRBV6-5 with TRBJ1-2, with unresolved D. Here the sequenced sample was peripheral blood, taken in the first trimester of pregnancy. The clonotype originates from a female donor with multiple sclerosis, enrolled in a pregnancy study. As DNA, the CDR3 is TGTGCCAGCAGTTACTCCGGTTACTATGGCTACACCTTC. Translating it yields CASSYSGYYGYTF.